This TCR beta chain was found in a study of cytomegalovirus exposure and HLA in healthy donors. Findings and caveats of the study: Later on, an analysis showed TCR association rates differing by HLA locus, with DRB1 the most and HLA-C the fewest.

Turning to this clone: What it binds is unknown.

Both 60 Vbeta primers and 13 Jbeta primers went into the PCR. Libraries were prepared by immunoSEQ multiplex PCR; TCRdb keeps only in-frame clonotypes and omits some of them. The table has 150,000 or so clones, around 75% seen once. Trimming at V came to 2 bases and at J to 5 bases, leaving 5 bases not matched to a gene. From germline, CDR1 is KGHSH and CDR2 LQKENI. The CDR3 contains 15 residues. The source is a woman under 30 in good health and CMV-seronegative. The chain has TRBV18 and TRBJ1-4; 7 bases line up with TRBD1. Source material: PBMCs. CDR3 coding DNA: TGTGCCAGCTCACCAGGAGGGGGCGCAAATGAAAAACTGTTTTTT. This gives the protein CASSPGGGANEKLFF.